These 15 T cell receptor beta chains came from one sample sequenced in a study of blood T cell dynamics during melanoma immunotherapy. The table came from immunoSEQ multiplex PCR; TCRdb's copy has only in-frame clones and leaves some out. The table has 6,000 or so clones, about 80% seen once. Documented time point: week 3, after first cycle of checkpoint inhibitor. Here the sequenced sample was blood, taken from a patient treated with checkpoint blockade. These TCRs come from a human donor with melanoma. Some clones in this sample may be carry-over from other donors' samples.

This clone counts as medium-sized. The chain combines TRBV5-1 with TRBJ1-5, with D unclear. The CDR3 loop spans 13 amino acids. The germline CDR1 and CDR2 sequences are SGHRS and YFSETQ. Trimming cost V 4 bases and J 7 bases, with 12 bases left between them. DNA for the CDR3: TGCGCCAGCAGCCAGGAGGGTTGGCAGCCCCAGCATTTT. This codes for CASSQEGWQPQHF.

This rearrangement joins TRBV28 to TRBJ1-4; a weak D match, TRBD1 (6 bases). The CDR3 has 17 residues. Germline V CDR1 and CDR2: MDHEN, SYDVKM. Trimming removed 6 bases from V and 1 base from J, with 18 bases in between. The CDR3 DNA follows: TGTGCCAGCAGCCTACAGGGTATCAGGGGAACTAATGAAAAACTGTTTTTT. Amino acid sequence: CASSLQGIRGTNEKLFF.

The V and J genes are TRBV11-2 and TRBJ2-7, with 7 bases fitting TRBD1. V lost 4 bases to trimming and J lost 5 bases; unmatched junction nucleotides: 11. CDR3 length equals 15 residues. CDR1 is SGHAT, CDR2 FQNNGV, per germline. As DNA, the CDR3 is TGTGCCAGCAGCTGGAATGGGGACAGCGGAAACGAGCAGTACTTC. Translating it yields CASSWNGDSGNEQYF.

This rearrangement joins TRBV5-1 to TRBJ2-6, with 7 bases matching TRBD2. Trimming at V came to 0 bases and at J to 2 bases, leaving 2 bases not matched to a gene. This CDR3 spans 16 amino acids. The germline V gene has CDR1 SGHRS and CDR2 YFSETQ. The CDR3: CASSLDGGTGANVLTF. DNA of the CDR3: TGCGCCAGCAGCTTGGACGGGGGGACTGGGGCCAACGTCCTGACTTTC. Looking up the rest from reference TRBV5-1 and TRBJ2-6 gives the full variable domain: KAGVTQTPRYLIKTRGQQVTLSCSPISGHRSVSWYQQTPGQGLQFLFEYFSETQRNKGNFPGRFSGRQFSNSRSEMNVSTLELGDSALYLCASSLDGGTGANVLTFGAGSRLTVL.

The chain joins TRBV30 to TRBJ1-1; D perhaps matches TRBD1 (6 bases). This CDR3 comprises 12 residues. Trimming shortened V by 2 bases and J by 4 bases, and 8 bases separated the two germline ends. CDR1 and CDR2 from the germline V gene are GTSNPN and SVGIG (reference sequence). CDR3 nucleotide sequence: TGTGCCTGGAGTCTAGGGGGCACTGAAGCTTTCTTT. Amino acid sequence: CAWSLGGTEAFF.

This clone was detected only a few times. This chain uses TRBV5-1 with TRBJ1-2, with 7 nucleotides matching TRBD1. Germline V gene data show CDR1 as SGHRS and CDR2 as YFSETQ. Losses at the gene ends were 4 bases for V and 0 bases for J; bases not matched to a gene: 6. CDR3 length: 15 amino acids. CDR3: CASSPGTDTNYGYTF. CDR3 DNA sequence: TGCGCCAGCAGCCCCGGGACAGATACTAACTATGGCTACACCTTC.

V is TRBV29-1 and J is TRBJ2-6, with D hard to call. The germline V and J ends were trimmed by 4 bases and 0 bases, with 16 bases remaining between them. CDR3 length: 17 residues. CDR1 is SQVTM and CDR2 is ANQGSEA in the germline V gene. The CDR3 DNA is TGCAGCGTTGCAAGGGTGGCACTTGGCTCTGGGGCCAACGTCCTGACTTTC. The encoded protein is CSVARVALGSGANVLTF.

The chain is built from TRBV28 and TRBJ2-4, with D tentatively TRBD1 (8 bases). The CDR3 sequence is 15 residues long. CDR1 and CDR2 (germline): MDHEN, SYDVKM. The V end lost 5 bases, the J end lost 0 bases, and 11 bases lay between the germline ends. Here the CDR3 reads CASSHRGGAKNIQYF. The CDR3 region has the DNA TGTGCCAGCAGTCACAGGGGGGGAGCCAAAAACATTCAGTACTTC. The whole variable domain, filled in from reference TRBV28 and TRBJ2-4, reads DVKVTQSSRYLVKRTGEKVFLECVQDMDHENMFWYRQDPGLGLRLIYFSYDVKMKEKGDIPEGYSVSREKKERFSLILESASTNQTSMYLCASSHRGGAKNIQYFGAGTRLSVL.

CDR3 amino acids: CASSEAPGTGDEQYF. As DNA, the CDR3 is TGTGCCAGCAGTGAAGCGCCGGGGACAGGGGACGAGCAGTACTTC. The chain has TRBV6-1 and TRBJ2-7; 10 nucleotides agree with TRBD1. CDR1 is MNHNS, CDR2 SASEGT, per germline. V lost 0 bases to trimming and J lost 5 bases; unmatched junction nucleotides: 4. This CDR3 region has 15 residues.

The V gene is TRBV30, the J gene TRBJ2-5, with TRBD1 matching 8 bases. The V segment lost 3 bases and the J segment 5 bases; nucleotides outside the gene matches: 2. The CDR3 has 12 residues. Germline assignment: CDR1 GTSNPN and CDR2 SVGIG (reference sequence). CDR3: CAWRQGAETQYF. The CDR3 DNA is TGTGCCTGGAGGCAGGGGGCCGAGACCCAGTACTTC.

In DNA, the CDR3 is TGTGCCTGGAGGAGGGGCTCCTATAATTCACCCCTCCACTTT. Encoded protein: CAWRRGSYNSPLHF. The genes are TRBV30 and TRBJ1-6; D is possibly TRBD1 (5 bases). CDR1 and CDR2 (germline): GTSNPN, SVGIG (reference sequence). Trimming left V 3 bases short and J 0 bases short, with 6 bases between. The CDR3 spans 14 residues. Filled out from reference TRBV30 and TRBJ1-6, the complete variable domain reads SQTIHQWPATLVQPVGSPLSLECTVEGTSNPNLYWYRQAAGRGLQLLFYSVGIGQISSEVPQNLSASRPQDRQFILSSKKLLLSDSGFYLCAWRRGSYNSPLHFGNGTRLTVT.

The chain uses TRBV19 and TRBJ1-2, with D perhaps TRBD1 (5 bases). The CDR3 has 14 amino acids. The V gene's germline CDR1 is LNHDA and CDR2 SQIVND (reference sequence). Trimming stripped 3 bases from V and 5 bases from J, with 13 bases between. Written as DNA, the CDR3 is TGTGCCAGTAGTATCGATCAGGGTGCTTATGGCTACACCTTC. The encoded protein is CASSIDQGAYGYTF.

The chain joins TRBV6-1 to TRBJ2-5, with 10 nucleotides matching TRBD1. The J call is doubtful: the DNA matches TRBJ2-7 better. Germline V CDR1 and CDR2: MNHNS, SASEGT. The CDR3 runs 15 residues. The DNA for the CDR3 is TGTGCCAGCAGTGAAGCGCCGGGGACAGGGGACGAGCAGTACTTC. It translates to CASSEAPGTGDEQYF.

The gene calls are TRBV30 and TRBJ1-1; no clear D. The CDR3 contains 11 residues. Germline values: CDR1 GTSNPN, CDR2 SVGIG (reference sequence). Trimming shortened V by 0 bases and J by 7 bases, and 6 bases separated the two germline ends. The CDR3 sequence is CAWSVSIEAFF. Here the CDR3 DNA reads TGTGCCTGGAGTGTCTCAATTGAAGCTTTCTTT.

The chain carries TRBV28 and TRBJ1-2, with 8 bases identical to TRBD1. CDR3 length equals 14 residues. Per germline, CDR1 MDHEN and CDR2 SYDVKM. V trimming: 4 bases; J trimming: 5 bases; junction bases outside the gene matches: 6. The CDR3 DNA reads TGTGCCAGCAGTTCCTTCGACAGGGGTTATGGCTACACCTTC. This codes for CASSSFDRGYGYTF.